Presented here are 29 T cell receptor beta chains from one specimen sequenced in a study of regulatory T cells in long-lasting Graves disease. HTBI primers from iRepertoire and Arm-PCR of CDR3 regions yielded the TCR beta libraries. A single record per CDR3 protein comes from TCRdb applying MiXCR to the multiplex PCR reads. The repertoire holds roughly 450,000 distinct CDR3 sequences, with around 21% as singletons. Sample time point: persistent/refractory GD, antithyroid drugs over 5 years with positive TRAb. Researchers made the TCR library from RNA that was extracted from PBMCs. Sequencing used peripheral blood mononuclear cells (PBMCs), obtained when the disease was refractory, from a patient treated with antithyroid drugs. The receptor set was obtained from a female donor with Graves disease.

As to this clonotype: A much more abundant neighbour one base away suggests this may be a read error. The rearrangement joins TRBV12-3 or TRBV12-4 to TRBJ1-1; 8 bases fit TRBD1. The CDR3 is 14 residues long. In nucleotides, the CDR3 is TGTACCAGCAGTCATCAGGGGGCCTGGACTGAAGCTTTCTTT. As protein: CTSSHQGAWTEAFF.

Many counts were recorded for this clonotype. The V call is TRBV2, the J call TRBJ2-5, with D unresolved. CDR1 is SNHLY and CDR2 is FYNNEI in the germline V gene. Trimming removed 4 bases at V and 2 bases at J, with 5 bases between. The CDR3 is 12 amino acids. This CDR3 reads CASSVNQETQYF. In DNA form, the CDR3 reads TGTGCCAGCAGTGTTAATCAAGAGACCCAGTACTTC.

This clonotype has at least ten counts. This chain links TRBV9 with TRBJ1-1; 7 bases line up with TRBD1. The CDR3 covers 14 residues. Germline CDR1 and CDR2: SGDLS and YYNGEE. The junction had 3 bases not matched to a gene; V was cut back by 0 bases and J by 4 bases. The CDR3 region is CASSVAPGGTEAFF. CDR3 nucleotides: TGTGCCAGCAGCGTAGCGCCAGGGGGCACTGAAGCTTTCTTT.

This clonotype appeared once. V and J are TRBV27 and TRBJ1-3; D is undetermined. This CDR3 comprises 14 residues. The germline CDR1 and CDR2 sequences are MNHEY and SMNVEV (reference sequence). Trimming left V 0 bases short and J 0 bases short, with 3 bases between. The CDR3 DNA follows: TGTGCCAGCAGTTTATCCGTCTCTGGAAACACCATATATTTT. Protein product: CASSLSVSGNTIYF.

This clonotype was recorded many times. The V call is TRBV3-1, the J call TRBJ2-7; D is unresolved. Germline V gene sequence: CDR1 LGHDT, CDR2 YNNKEL (reference sequence). Trimming left V 0 bases short and J 0 bases short, with 9 bases between. The CDR3 has 15 amino acids. CDR3 in DNA: TGTGCCAGCAGCCAAGAACCCCACACCTCCTACGAGCAGTACTTC. Translated, it gives CASSQEPHTSYEQYF.

This clonotype was seen at least ten times. The J gene is TRBJ2-5, the V gene TRBV7-2; possible D gene TRBD2, 5 bases. The V gene's germline CDR1 is SGHTA and CDR2 FQGNSA. Trimming shortened V by 5 bases and J by 4 bases, and 14 bases separated the two germline ends. CDR3 length: 14 amino acids. The CDR3 reads CASSPLVGGETQYF. CDR3 in DNA: TGTGCCAGCAGCCCCCTGGTAGGAGGAGAGACCCAGTACTTC.

This clonotype was seen at least ten times. The chain recombines TRBV20-1 with TRBJ1-2; weak D call: TRBD1 (5 bases). The CDR3 loop spans 14 amino acids. Germline V gene sequence: CDR1 DFQATT, CDR2 SNEGSKA (reference sequence). Trimming took off 6 bases at V and 0 bases at J, with 14 bases between the two ends. CDR3 loop: CSAPGGVTNYGYTF. The CDR3, as DNA: TGCAGTGCACCCGGGGGGGTGACTAACTATGGCTACACCTTC.

This clonotype came up many times. The chain employs TRBV28 and TRBJ1-2; D not resolved. This CDR3 has 12 amino acids. Looked up from germline, CDR1 is MDHEN and CDR2 is SYDVKM. Between the trimmed V and J ends, which lost 2 bases and 3 bases, there was a span of 4 bases. The CDR3 protein is CASSLQYYGYTF. In DNA form, the CDR3 reads TGTGCCAGCAGTTTACAATACTATGGCTACACCTTC.

This clonotype appeared many times. The V call is TRBV28, the J call TRBJ1-5; a possible D gene is TRBD1 (6 bases). Trimming cost V 3 bases and J 0 bases, with 9 bases left between them. The CDR3 length is 15 residues. In germline, CDR1 is MDHEN, CDR2 SYDVKM. The CDR3 sequence is CASSFRGYSNQPQHF. The CDR3 region has the DNA TGTGCCAGCAGTTTCAGGGGATATAGCAATCAGCCCCAGCATTTT.

This clonotype was seen ten or more times. The DNA for the CDR3 is TGTGCCAGCAGTTACCCCGCGCGGGCAGCCTTTCGAATGTATACCAAAAACATTCAGTACTTC. This gives the protein CASSYPARAAFRMYTKNIQYF. The gene calls are TRBV6-2 or TRBV6-3 and TRBJ2-4, with a weak D call TRBD2 (5 bases). Germline lookup yields CDR1 MNHEY and CDR2 SVGEGT. Between the trimmed V and J ends, which lost 2 bases and 2 bases, there was a span of 28 bases. The CDR3 consists of 21 residues.

This clonotype appeared many times. The chain couples TRBV3-1 to TRBJ2-7; D gene uncertain. The CDR3 totals 12 residues. Germline-derived CDR1 and CDR2 are LGHDT and YNNKEL (reference sequence). Deletions cut 2 bases from V and 2 bases from J, with 4 bases between. CDR3 coding DNA: TGTGCCAGCAGCCAATTCCCCTACGAGCAGTACTTC. It yields the protein CASSQFPYEQYF.

On this clonotype: A much larger clone differs by one base, so this may be a read error. This sequence joins TRBV27 and TRBJ1-1; D might be TRBD1 (5 bases). The CDR3 consists of 16 residues. Trimming took off 7 bases at V and 4 bases at J, with 22 bases between the two ends. Germline assignment: CDR1 MNHEY and CDR2 SMNVEV (reference sequence). The DNA of the CDR3 is TGTGCCAGCACCCCCCGGGAGGGGACTAGCAGCACTGAAGCTTTCTTT. Amino acids: CASTPREGTSSTEAFF.

The table lists this clonotype with many counts. The chain has TRBV7-6 and TRBJ2-7; 8 nucleotides line up with TRBD1. The trim removed 4 bases at V and 6 bases at J, leaving 11 bases unmatched. The CDR3 covers 15 residues. The germline CDR1 and CDR2 sequences are SGHVS and FNYEAQ. The CDR3 DNA follows: TGTGCCAGCAGCTCTACGACAGGGGATAGCTCCGAGCAGTACTTC. Its translation is CASSSTTGDSSEQYF.

The V call is TRBV6-5, the J call TRBJ2-1, with 10 nucleotides matching TRBD2. Germline V gene data show CDR1 as MNHEY and CDR2 as SVGAGI. The CDR3 totals 16 residues. The trim removed 2 bases at V and 7 bases at J, leaving 8 bases unmatched. The CDR3 bases are TGTGCCAGCAGTTACGAGTTTCTAGCGGGGGATAATGAGCAGTTCTTC. Its protein is CASSYEFLAGDNEQFF.

The V gene is TRBV9, the J gene TRBJ1-2; D not certain. V was clipped by 3 bases and J by 7 bases, with 13 bases between them. Per the germline V gene, CDR1 is SGDLS and CDR2 is YYNGEE. This CDR3 region has 13 residues. In nucleotides, the CDR3 is TGTGCCAGCAGCGCAACAAGTACGGGTGGCTACACCTTC. Amino acid sequence: CASSATSTGGYTF. The full variable domain, its missing parts supplied by reference TRBV9 and TRBJ1-2, is DSGVTQTPKHLITATGQRVTLRCSPRSGDLSVYWYQQSLDQGLQFLIQYYNGEERAKGNILERFSAQQFPDLHSELNLSSLELGDSALYFCASSATSTGGYTFGSGTRLTVV.

This clonotype was found a few times. The chain carries TRBV6-5 and TRBJ2-7; no definite D call. Germline CDR1 reads MNHEY; CDR2 reads SVGAGI. The CDR3 has 15 amino acids. Trimming pared 0 bases from V and 4 bases from J, leaving 13 bases between. The DNA for the CDR3 is TGTGCCAGCAGTTACTCGTTCCAGGCCTGGTACGAGCAGTACTTC. Residues: CASSYSFQAWYEQYF.

This clonotype was observed many times. The V and J genes are TRBV5-1 and TRBJ2-5, with D possibly matching TRBD1 (6 bases). V dropped 6 bases and J dropped 0 bases, with 18 bases sitting between them. The CDR3 runs 16 residues. CDR1 and CDR2 (germline): SGHRS, YFSETQ. CDR3 amino acids: CASTRAPQGNQETQYF. CDR3 coding DNA: TGCGCCAGCACCCGCGCCCCTCAGGGGAACCAAGAGACCCAGTACTTC.

This clonotype was recorded a few times. The gene calls are TRBV4-2 and TRBJ2-5, with a weak D call TRBD1 (6 bases). The germline V and J ends were trimmed by 3 bases and 4 bases, with 12 bases remaining between them. The CDR3 is 14 residues long. Germline V gene sequence: CDR1 LGHNA, CDR2 YNFKEQ. In DNA, the CDR3 is TGTGCCAGCAGCCAGGACTGGGGGCCAGAGACCCAGTACTTC. It encodes CASSQDWGPETQYF.

This chain connects TRBV27 to TRBJ2-5; no clear D gene. TRBJ2-1 explains the end of the DNA better; the J call may be wrong. The V gene's germline CDR1 is MNHEY and CDR2 SMNVEV (reference sequence). This CDR3 is 18 amino acids long. The CDR3 loop is CASSLASDLRASYNEQFF. CDR3 nucleotide sequence: TGTGCCAGCAGTTTAGCCTCCGACCTCCGAGCCTCCTACAATGAGCAGTTCTTC.

This clonotype was observed at least ten times. The chain recombines TRBV29-1 with TRBJ1-1, with D uncertain. Deletions cut 2 bases from V and 5 bases from J, with 9 bases between. Germline lookup yields CDR1 SQVTM and CDR2 ANQGSEA. The CDR3 has 12 residues. CDR3 in DNA: TGCAGCGTTGAAACGAGTGATACTGAAGCTTTCTTT. Its protein product is CSVETSDTEAFF.

This chain uses TRBV10-3 with TRBJ1-2; no firm D call. In germline, CDR1 is ENHRY, CDR2 SYGVKD. This CDR3 has 14 amino acids. The V end lost 3 bases, the J end lost 5 bases, and 13 bases lay between the germline ends. This CDR3 is CAISDRNRLYGYTF. The CDR3 DNA is TGTGCCATCAGTGACCGGAATCGACTATATGGCTACACCTTC.

This clonotype came up many times. The chain employs TRBV3-1 and TRBJ2-4; possibly TRBD2 for D (5 bases). Germline CDR1 is LGHDT and CDR2 is YNNKEL (reference sequence). This CDR3 region has 14 residues. The V gene lost 1 base and the J gene lost 1 base, with 5 bases spanning the gap. The CDR3 coding sequence is TGTGCCAGCAGCCAAGGGGAGGCCAAAAACATTCAGTACTTC. It specifies CASSQGEAKNIQYF. The entire variable domain, with the rest obtained from reference TRBV3-1 and TRBJ2-4, is as follows: DTAVSQTPKYLVTQMGNDKSIKCEQNLGHDTMYWYKQDSKKFLKIMFSYNNKELIINETVPNRFSPKSPDKAHLNLHINSLELGDSAVYFCASSQGEAKNIQYFGAGTRLSVL.

This clonotype was recorded at least ten times. This sequence joins TRBV12-3 or TRBV12-4 and TRBJ1-5; D is ambiguous. The CDR3 covers 15 residues. V was trimmed by 3 bases and J by 2 bases, leaving 11 bases between them. The CDR3 bases are TGTGCCAGCAGTTTTCGGAGAAGGGGCAATCAGCCCCAGCATTTT. Encoded protein: CASSFRRRGNQPQHF.

This clonotype occurred a few times. This may stem from a read error, because a much larger clone lies one nucleotide away. The DNA of the CDR3 is TGTGCCAGCAGTGGATGGGGAACGGGGGACCCCTACGAGCAGTACTTC. Its protein is CASSGWGTGDPYEQYF. The chain recombines TRBV6-1 with TRBJ2-7; TRBD2 might be the D (6 bases). The CDR3 is 16 residues long. The germline gives CDR1 MNHNS, CDR2 SASEGT. The V end lost 4 bases, the J end lost 2 bases, and 18 bases lay between the germline ends.

This clonotype was seen repeatedly, ten times or more. The chain links TRBV27 to TRBJ2-5; D remains unclear. Trimming cost V 4 bases and J 2 bases, with 11 bases left between them. This CDR3 region has 14 residues. The germline V gene encodes CDR1 MNHEY and CDR2 SMNVEV (reference sequence). For the CDR3, the DNA is TGTGCCAGCAGTTACACTTCTTCGCAAGAGACCCAGTACTTC. It encodes CASSYTSSQETQYF.

This clonotype came up many times. The chain combines TRBV27 with TRBJ1-6, with unresolved D. Germline-derived CDR1 and CDR2 are MNHEY and SMNVEV (reference sequence). This CDR3 region has 13 residues. Trimming cost V 5 bases and J 9 bases, with 11 bases left between them. This CDR3 is CASSLLTSSPLHF. CDR3 coding DNA: TGTGCCAGCAGTCTACTTACTAGTTCACCCCTCCACTTT.

The rearrangement links TRBV28 to TRBJ2-3, with 8 bases fitting TRBD2. The junction had 12 bases not matched to a gene; V was cut back by 10 bases and J by 3 bases. Looked up from germline, CDR1 is MDHEN and CDR2 is SYDVKM. The CDR3 totals 15 residues. CDR3 loop: CATNIDQRETDTQYF. The DNA of the CDR3 is TGTGCCACTAATATTGACCAGCGGGAGACAGATACGCAGTATTTT.

The gene calls are TRBV19 and TRBJ1-1; 12 bases are a match to TRBD1. The CDR3 runs to 16 residues. Trimming removed 3 bases from V and 4 bases from J; junction bases left unmatched: 6. The germline V gene encodes CDR1 LNHDA and CDR2 SQIVND (reference sequence). The CDR3 nucleotides are TGTGCCAGTAGTATTGGAGGGACAGGGGGCCTCACTGAAGCTTTCTTT. Translating gives CASSIGGTGGLTEAFF. The full variable domain, with the rest looked up from reference TRBV19 and TRBJ1-1, is DGGITQSPKYLFRKEGQNVTLSCEQNLNHDAMYWYRQDPGQGLRLIYYSQIVNDFQKGDIAEGYSVSREKKESFPLTVTSAQKNPTAFYLCASSIGGTGGLTEAFFGQGTRLTVV.

This clonotype was observed at least ten times. The chain uses TRBV27 and TRBJ2-7; D tentatively reads TRBD1 or TRBD2 (5 bases each). Germline assignment: CDR1 MNHEY and CDR2 SMNVEV (reference sequence). The CDR3 length is 12 residues. V lost 8 bases to trimming and J lost 5 bases, with 13 bases between them. The CDR3 DNA reads as TGTGCCAGCGGGACGCCGGCGGACGAGCAGTACTTC. This sequence encodes CASGTPADEQYF.